This T cell receptor beta chain was sequenced for a study of blood T cell repertoires in COVID-19. On the study more broadly: Donors in the United States, Italy and Spain gave samples during acute or convalescent COVID-19. From T cells, B-cell-depleted T cells, or PBMCs came the material, which was cDNA or gDNA.

Per the original data handling: Researchers report that nucleated cell counts were estimated from reference gene primer amplification. Measured with immunoSEQ multiplex PCR; TCRdb has only the in-frame clones, and not every one. The V and J calls and clone size were taken over from that table, and D and trimming were inferred from the DNA. The sample has tens of thousands of clones; around 91% are singletons. The germline V gene has CDR1 LNHDA and CDR2 SQIVND (reference sequence). This CDR3 is 14 amino acids long. V lost 3 bases and J 5 bases, leaving 13 bases between the germline ends. The chain joins TRBV19 to TRBJ2-5; a weak D match, TRBD1 (6 bases). Material: peripheral blood. The sequence came from a man in his fifties or sixties with active COVID-19. The chain's CDR3 is CASSIQGRLETQYF. Here the CDR3 DNA reads TGTGCCAGTAGTATTCAGGGGCGGCTGGAGACCCAGTACTTC.